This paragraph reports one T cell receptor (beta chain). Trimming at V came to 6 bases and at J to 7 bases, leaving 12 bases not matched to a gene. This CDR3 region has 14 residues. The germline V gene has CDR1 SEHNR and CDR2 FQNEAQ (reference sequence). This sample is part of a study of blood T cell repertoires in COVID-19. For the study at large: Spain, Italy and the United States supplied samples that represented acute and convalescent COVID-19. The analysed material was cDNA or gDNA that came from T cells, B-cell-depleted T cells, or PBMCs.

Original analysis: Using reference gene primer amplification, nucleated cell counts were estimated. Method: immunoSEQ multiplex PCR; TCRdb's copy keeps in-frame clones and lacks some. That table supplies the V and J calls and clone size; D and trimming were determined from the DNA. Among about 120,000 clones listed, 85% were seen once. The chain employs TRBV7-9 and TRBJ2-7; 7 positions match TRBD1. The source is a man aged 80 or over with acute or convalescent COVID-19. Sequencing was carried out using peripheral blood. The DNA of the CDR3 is TGTGCCAGCAGAGCAGGGGGTGGCCTTTGGGAGCAGTACTTC. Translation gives CASRAGGGLWEQYF.